These T cell receptor beta chains were read from a single sample in a study of post-analysis software for immune sequencing data. TCRdb passed the PCR reads through MiXCR, listing each CDR3 protein once. This table has about 540,000 distinct CDR3 sequences, around 34% appearing once. The sample comprised blood. The receptors were gathered from a girl under 18 with multiple sclerosis. The CDR3 runs from the conserved cysteine through the conserved F or W. Fields, in order: clone size, D gene, V gene, J gene, CDR3 protein, CDR3 DNA. D genes are given only for firm matches. Clone size is stated in some rows and not others, as once, few, many or a class when expanded.

.	.	TRBV9	TRBJ2-1	CASSVAGRLYEQFF	TGTGCCAGCAGCGTAGCTGGACGGCTTTACGAGCAGTTCTTC
.	.	TRBV20-1	TRBJ2-3	CSARGGQLSTDTQYF	TGCAGTGCTAGAGGGGGGCAGCTTAGCACAGATACGCAGTATTTT
.	.	TRBV5-1	TRBJ2-5	CASSGPGPQETQYF	TGCGCCAGCAGCGGTCCGGGGCCCCAAGAGACCCAGTACTTC
.	TRBD1	TRBV6-1	TRBJ2-7	CASHTAGTAFYEQYF	TGTGCCAGCCACACTGCCGGGACAGCCTTCTACGAGCAGTACTTC
.	.	TRBV20-1	TRBJ2-6	CSARGAGQPSGANVLTF	TGCAGTGCTAGAGGCGCGGGACAGCCCTCTGGGGCCAACGTCCTGACTTTC
.	.	TRBV6-2/TRBV6-3	TRBJ2-1	CASNPTGYSYNEQFF	TGTGCCAGCAACCCCACGGGGTACTCCTACAATGAGCAGTTCTTC
once	.	TRBV7-9	TRBJ2-4	CASSFADSLKNIQYF	TGTGCCAGCAGCTTCGCGGACAGCCTAAAAAACATTCAGTACTTC
.	.	TRBV18	TRBJ1-2	CASSPLQGDYGYTF	TGTGCCAGCTCACCTCTCCAGGGCGACTATGGCTACACCTTC
few	.	TRBV20-1	TRBJ1-2	CSARDSANYGYTF	TGCAGTGCTAGAGATTCAGCTAACTATGGCTACACCTTC
.	.	TRBV12-3/TRBV12-4	TRBJ2-2	CASSLDRAHTGELFF	TGTGCCAGCAGTTTAGACAGGGCCCACACCGGGGAGCTGTTTTTT
.	.	TRBV5-1	TRBJ2-2	CASSPPGIPTGELFF	TGCGCCAGCAGCCCCCCAGGGATACCCACCGGGGAGCTGTTTTTT
.	.	TRBV3-1	TRBJ2-7	CASSRAGSSYEQYF	TGTGCCAGCAGCCGGGCGGGGAGCTCCTACGAGCAGTACTTC
.	.	TRBV24-1	TRBJ2-3	CATSDRRLTGMNTQYF	TGTGCCACCAGTGACCGGCGGCTAACGGGGATGAATACGCAGTATTTT
.	TRBD1	TRBV24-1	TRBJ2-7	CATSDRDRDYEQYF	TGTGCCACCAGTGATCGGGACAGGGACTACGAGCAGTACTTC
.	.	TRBV28	TRBJ2-7	CASSPEGTLPNGEQYF	TGTGCCAGCAGTCCCGAGGGGACACTACCAAATGGCGAGCAGTACTTC
.	.	TRBV5-1	TRBJ1-2	CASSLAESGYTF	TGCGCCAGCAGCTTGGCGGAAAGCGGCTACACCTTC
few	.	TRBV3-1	TRBJ2-7	CASNQHEQYF	TGTGCCAGCAACCAGCACGAGCAGTACTTC
many	TRBD2	TRBV20-1	TRBJ2-5	CSARDPGEGTQYF	TGCAGTGCTAGAGATCCCGGGGAGGGGACCCAGTACTTC
few	.	TRBV5-1	TRBJ2-7	CASTQGGDGEQYF	TGCGCCAGTACACAGGGAGGGGACGGCGAGCAGTACTTC
.	TRBD2	TRBV5-5	TRBJ2-7	CASSPGLAGIREQYF	TGTGCCAGCAGCCCCGGACTAGCGGGGATCCGCGAGCAGTACTTC
.	.	TRBV5-6	TRBJ2-1	CASSLQGLATYNEQFF	TGTGCCAGCAGCCTACAGGGTTTGGCGACCTACAATGAGCAGTTCTTC
.	.	TRBV5-4	TRBJ2-5	CASSWEGQINEQYF	TGTGCCAGCAGCTGGGAAGGGCAGATCAATGAGCAGTACTTC
.	.	TRBV11-2	TRBJ2-1	CASSLLWTNGGYEQFF	TGTGCCAGCAGCCTGCTGTGGACTAACGGGGGTTATGAGCAGTTCTTC
.	.	TRBV6-6	TRBJ1-4	CASSLVARQPTNEKLFF	TGTGCCAGCAGTTTAGTCGCTAGACAGCCAACTAATGAAAAACTGTTTTTT
.	.	TRBV5-5	TRBJ2-1	CASSRNSQNEQFF	TGTGCCAGCAGCCGAAACTCCCAAAATGAGCAGTTCTTC
few	.	TRBV5-1	TRBJ1-2	CASSFSRESYGYTF	TGCGCCAGCAGCTTCTCCAGGGAGAGTTATGGCTACACCTTC
.	.	TRBV12-3/TRBV12-4	TRBJ1-5	CASSLWGGDADQPQHF	TGTGCCAGCAGTTTATGGGGCGGGGATGCAGATCAGCCCCAGCATTTT
many	.	TRBV7-9	TRBJ2-5	CASSSEETQYF	TGTGCCAGCAGTTCCGAAGAGACCCAGTACTTC
few	.	TRBV5-1	TRBJ2-4	CASSFGGDIQYF	TGCGCCAGCAGCTTCGGGGGTGACATTCAGTACTTC
.	TRBD2	TRBV13	TRBJ2-3	CASSLLLAGNTDTQYF	TGTGCCAGCAGCTTATTACTAGCGGGGAACACAGATACGCAGTATTTT
few	TRBD1	TRBV24-1	TRBJ2-1	CATSDQDRPFLYNEQFF	TGTGCCACCAGTGATCAGGACAGGCCTTTTCTCTACAATGAGCAGTTCTTC
.	.	TRBV29-1	TRBJ1-2	CSVSQPGQDINYGYTF	TGCAGCGTGTCTCAGCCCGGACAAGACATTAACTATGGCTACACCTTC
.	.	TRBV20-1	TRBJ1-1	CSAPGGLGDRRVTEAFF	TGCAGTGCTCCCGGGGGGCTGGGGGATCGAAGGGTCACTGAAGCTTTCTTT
.	.	TRBV5-1	TRBJ2-3	CASSARGPTTDTQYF	TGCGCCAGCAGCGCCAGAGGACCTACCACAGATACGCAGTATTTT
few	TRBD1	TRBV10-3	TRBJ1-2	CAISDETGQGLNHYGYTF	TGTGCCATCAGTGACGAAACCGGACAGGGATTGAACCACTATGGCTACACCTTC
few	TRBD1	TRBV10-3	TRBJ2-1	CAISAGGNEQFF	TGTGCCATCAGTGCAGGGGGCAATGAGCAGTTCTTC
once	.	TRBV4-1	TRBJ1-1	CASSQAGINTEAFF	TGCGCCAGCAGCCAAGCAGGGATCAACACTGAAGCTTTCTTT
.	.	TRBV6-2/TRBV6-3	TRBJ1-5	CASGDGSNQPQHF	TGTGCCAGCGGGGACGGTAGCAATCAGCCCCAGCATTTT
few	TRBD1	TRBV12-3/TRBV12-4	TRBJ2-2	CASRRQGILNTGELFF	TGTGCCAGCAGGCGACAGGGAATTTTGAACACCGGGGAGCTGTTTTTT
few	.	TRBV29-1	TRBJ1-5	CSVEIPRESQPQHF	TGCAGCGTTGAAATCCCCAGGGAAAGTCAGCCCCAGCATTTT
.	TRBD1	TRBV20-1	TRBJ2-7	CSARDRWDSYEQYF	TGCAGTGCTAGAGATCGGTGGGACAGCTACGAGCAGTACTTC
.	.	TRBV10-1	TRBJ2-7	CASSGGPSEQYF	TGCGCCAGCAGTGGAGGTCCGAGCGAGCAGTACTTC
.	.	TRBV20-1	TRBJ2-7	CSARQRAPREQYF	TGCAGTGCTAGACAGCGTGCCCCTAGAGAGCAGTACTTC
.	TRBD2	TRBV3-1	TRBJ2-3	CASSQEETSDFTDTQYF	TGTGCCAGCAGCCAAGAGGAGACTAGCGACTTTACAGATACGCAGTATTTT
.	.	TRBV6-5	TRBJ1-2	CASGYTVRYGYTF	TGTGCCAGCGGCTACACAGTACGCTATGGCTACACCTTC
.	.	TRBV6-6	TRBJ1-2	CASEGNRQSLNYGYTF	TGTGCCAGCGAAGGGAATAGGCAATCCCTTAACTATGGCTACACCTTC
many	.	TRBV5-5	TRBJ2-7	CASSLDYLYEQYF	TGTGCCAGCAGCTTGGACTATCTATACGAGCAGTACTTC
few	TRBD1	TRBV3-1	TRBJ1-1	CASSEPGQGDTEAFF	TGTGCCAGCAGCGAACCGGGACAGGGCGACACTGAAGCTTTCTTT
.	TRBD2	TRBV13	TRBJ2-3	CASNNRLAGTDTQYF	TGTGCCAGCAACAATAGGTTAGCGGGGACAGATACGCAGTATTTT
few	TRBD1	TRBV11-2	TRBJ2-6	CASSRWTGISSGANVLTF	TGTGCCAGCAGCCGATGGACAGGGATCAGCTCTGGGGCCAACGTCCTGACTTTC